These T cell receptor beta chains were read from a single sample in a study of control samples from healthy donors and cancer patients. Some clones are missing from TCRdb's copy, which holds only in-frame ones; the method was immunoSEQ multiplex PCR. The sample has approximately 76,000 clones, roughly 82% seen once. The specimen sequenced was PBMCs. These receptors all stem from a man aged 60 to 75 with head and neck cancer. CDR3s include the opening cysteine and the closing phenylalanine or tryptophan. The order of the fields is J gene, clone size, D gene, CDR3 length, V gene, CDR3 DNA, CDR3 protein. The D gene is left open where the match is weak. Clone size is stated in some rows and not others, as once, few, many or a class when expanded.

J: TRBJ2-1; size: NA; D: TRBD2; length: 15; V: TRBV4-2; DNA: TGTGCCAGCGGATATAGCGGGAGTGCCTACAATGAGCAGTTCTTC; CDR3: CASGYSGSAYNEQFF
J: TRBJ2-7; size: NA; D: TRBD2; length: 17; V: TRBV5-6; DNA: TGTGCCAGCAGCCTACCGGGACTAGCGGGAGTCCCCTACGAGCAGTACTTC; CDR3: CASSLPGLAGVPYEQYF
J: TRBJ1-2; size: NA; D: NA; length: 13; V: TRBV19; DNA: TGTGCCAGTAGTATATATGCAGGAGGCGGCTACACCTTC; CDR3: CASSIYAGGGYTF
J: TRBJ2-2; size: NA; D: TRBD2; length: 16; V: TRBV10-3; DNA: TGTGCCATCAGTGAGTCCGGGGGAGGGCCCTTCGGGGAGCTGTTTTTT; CDR3: CAISESGGGPFGELFF
J: TRBJ1-6; size: NA; D: NA; length: 16; V: TRBV6-5; DNA: TGTGCCAGCAGTTACTCTACAGGGCGCCGTGAGTCACCCCTCCACTTT; CDR3: CASSYSTGRRESPLHF
J: TRBJ1-5; size: NA; D: TRBD1; length: 14; V: TRBV5-1; DNA: TGCGCCAGCAGCCTCGGGACAGGGGGTCAGCCCCAGCATTTT; CDR3: CASSLGTGGQPQHF
J: TRBJ1-5; size: NA; D: NA; length: 14; V: TRBV11-2; DNA: TGTGCCAGCAGCCCTGCGGGGAGCAATCAGCCCCAGCATTTT; CDR3: CASSPAGSNQPQHF
J: TRBJ1-1; size: NA; D: NA; length: 15; V: TRBV12-5; DNA: TGTGCTAGTGGTTTGGCCCGCACCGGATACACTGAAGCTTTCTTT; CDR3: CASGLARTGYTEAFF
J: TRBJ2-5; size: NA; D: TRBD1; length: 13; V: TRBV28; DNA: TGTGCCAGCAGCCGACAGGGAGTACAGACCCAGTACTTC; CDR3: CASSRQGVQTQYF
J: TRBJ2-5; size: NA; D: NA; length: 17; V: TRBV6-1; DNA: TGTGCCAGCAGTGCGGGGGAGGGGGGACTCAGTCGGGAGACCCAGTACTTC; CDR3: CASSAGEGGLSRETQYF
J: TRBJ1-1; size: NA; D: NA; length: 14; V: TRBV6-5; DNA: TGTGCCAGCACTCCAGGGGAAGGGGTCACTGAAGCTTTCTTT; CDR3: CASTPGEGVTEAFF
J: TRBJ2-7; size: many; D: NA; length: 16; V: TRBV5-4; DNA: TGTGCCAGCAGCATACTATCATCCCAGGGTTCCTACGAGCAGTACTTC; CDR3: CASSILSSQGSYEQYF
J: TRBJ1-4; size: NA; D: TRBD1; length: 15; V: TRBV5-4; DNA: TGTGCCAGCAGCGATAGGGGGCGATCTAATGAAAAACTGTTTTTT; CDR3: CASSDRGRSNEKLFF
J: TRBJ2-1; size: few; D: NA; length: 13; V: TRBV6-5; DNA: TGTGCCAGCAGGTCCCTAGGACACAATGAGCAGTTCTTC; CDR3: CASRSLGHNEQFF
J: TRBJ1-2; size: NA; D: NA; length: 13; V: TRBV10-1; DNA: TGCGCCAGCATGGGGGCTGATTCCTATGGCTACACCTTC; CDR3: CASMGADSYGYTF
J: TRBJ1-2; size: few; D: NA; length: 9; V: TRBV12-3/TRBV12-4; DNA: TGTGCCAGCGGATATGGCTACACCTTC; CDR3: CASGYGYTF
J: TRBJ2-3; size: NA; D: NA; length: 15; V: TRBV5-1; DNA: TGCGCCAGCAGCACCCAGGGGAGTGGTATGGATACGCAGTATTTT; CDR3: CASSTQGSGMDTQYF
J: TRBJ2-7; size: NA; D: NA; length: 12; V: TRBV7-9; DNA: TGTGCCAGCAGCCCCGAGGCCTACGAGCAGTACTTC; CDR3: CASSPEAYEQYF
J: TRBJ2-5; size: NA; D: NA; length: 14; V: TRBV7-2; DNA: TGTGCCAGCAGCTTAGCGTTGAGCGGAGCGACCCAGTACTTC; CDR3: CASSLALSGATQYF
J: TRBJ2-7; size: NA; D: NA; length: 9; V: TRBV21-1; DNA: TGTGCCAGCAATGATGAGCAGTACTTC; CDR3: CASNDEQYF
J: TRBJ2-7; size: NA; D: NA; length: 14; V: TRBV5-6; DNA: TGTGCCAGCAGCTTGGGCCTAAAGAGGAACGAGCAGTACTTC; CDR3: CASSLGLKRNEQYF
J: TRBJ2-5; size: NA; D: TRBD2; length: 17; V: TRBV27; DNA: TGTGCCAGCAGTAAGGGGGTCCTAGCGGGAGCGGAGGAGACCCAGTACTTC; CDR3: CASSKGVLAGAEETQYF
J: TRBJ1-1; size: NA; D: NA; length: 13; V: TRBV7-9; DNA: TGTGCCAGCAGCCCCCGGGGTAACACTGAAGCTTTCTTT; CDR3: CASSPRGNTEAFF
J: TRBJ1-4; size: NA; D: TRBD1; length: 14; V: TRBV5-6; DNA: TGTGCCAGCAGCGCCGGGACAGGGGGTGAAAAACTGTTTTTT; CDR3: CASSAGTGGEKLFF
J: TRBJ2-5; size: NA; D: NA; length: 14; V: TRBV6-5; DNA: TGTGCCAGCAGTTATAATTTGGGGCGGGAGACCCAGTACTTC; CDR3: CASSYNLGRETQYF
J: TRBJ1-3; size: NA; D: NA; length: 15; V: TRBV15; DNA: TGTGCCACCAGCAGAGCCGGACAAGGTGGAAACACCATATATTTT; CDR3: CATSRAGQGGNTIYF
J: TRBJ2-5; size: NA; D: NA; length: 13; V: TRBV5-8; DNA: TGTGCCAGCAGCTTCACAGGAGTGGAGACCCAGTACTTC; CDR3: CASSFTGVETQYF
J: TRBJ2-7; size: NA; D: TRBD2; length: 15; V: TRBV6-5; DNA: TGTGCCAGCAGTTACTCCCGCGGGAGGGCCTACGAGCAGTACTTC; CDR3: CASSYSRGRAYEQYF
J: TRBJ1-5; size: once; D: NA; length: 18; V: TRBV15; DNA: TGTGCCACCAGCAGAGATTTGGGGCTTGGCAGGGTCCATCAGCCCCAGCATTTT; CDR3: CATSRDLGLGRVHQPQHF
J: TRBJ2-1; size: NA; D: TRBD2; length: 15; V: TRBV11-3; DNA: TGTGCCAGCAGCTTAGAGACTAGCGGGAACAATGAGCAGTTCTTC; CDR3: CASSLETSGNNEQFF
J: TRBJ2-4; size: NA; D: TRBD1; length: 18; V: TRBV7-9; DNA: TGTGCCAGCAGCTTAGTCCCCGGGACAGGGGGAACCAAAAACATTCAGTACTTC; CDR3: CASSLVPGTGGTKNIQYF
J: TRBJ2-7; size: NA; D: TRBD1; length: 16; V: TRBV3-1/TRBV3-2; DNA: TGTGCCAGCAGCCGCTTGATGGGGACAGGGGAGGGCGAGCAGTACTTC; CDR3: CASSRLMGTGEGEQYF
J: TRBJ1-1; size: NA; D: TRBD1; length: 18; V: TRBV5-1; DNA: TGCGCCAGCGTAGGATACTCACACAGGGGGCGAAAGAACACTGAAGCTTTCTTT; CDR3: CASVGYSHRGRKNTEAFF
J: TRBJ1-2; size: once; D: TRBD1; length: 16; V: TRBV18; DNA: TGTGCCAGCTCAGAGCTAACCGGGACAGGGGTCTATGGCTACACCTTC; CDR3: CASSELTGTGVYGYTF
J: TRBJ1-2; size: few; D: NA; length: 17; V: TRBV27; DNA: TGTGCCAGCAGGGCCTCGGTTTTCGGCCAGGGTGACTATGGCTACACCTTC; CDR3: CASRASVFGQGDYGYTF
J: TRBJ2-7; size: NA; D: NA; length: 10; V: TRBV7-9; DNA: TGTGCCAGCAGCCTGGACGAGCAGTACTTC; CDR3: CASSLDEQYF
J: TRBJ1-1; size: once; D: NA; length: 11; V: TRBV18; DNA: TGTGCCAGCTCTCTCAGTTCCGAAGCTTTCTTT; CDR3: CASSLSSEAFF
J: TRBJ1-1; size: NA; D: NA; length: 14; V: TRBV5-4; DNA: TGTGCCAGCAGCTCCCGCGGGGGGGGCACTGAAGCTTTCTTT; CDR3: CASSSRGGGTEAFF
J: TRBJ2-1; size: few; D: NA; length: 14; V: TRBV11-2; DNA: TGTGCCAGCAGCTTATCTGCAGGGTGGAATGAGCAGTTCTTC; CDR3: CASSLSAGWNEQFF
J: TRBJ2-3; size: once; D: TRBD1; length: 15; V: TRBV7-9; DNA: TGTGCCAGCAGCGGCGGACAGGGTTTGGAAGATACGCAGTATTTT; CDR3: CASSGGQGLEDTQYF
J: TRBJ1-1; size: NA; D: TRBD1; length: 14; V: TRBV11-2; DNA: TGTGCCAGCAGCCCTGTTGACAGGGGCACTGAAGCTTTCTTT; CDR3: CASSPVDRGTEAFF